This entry lists 16 T cell receptor beta chains sequenced from one sample in a study of graft-versus-host responses after intestinal transplantation. Using immunoSEQ multiplex PCR, the repertoire was profiled, and TCRdb retains in-frame clones only, with some absent. Altogether some 120,000 clones are present, approximately 94% being singletons, with the ten largest covering around 0.16%. The antigens these receptors bind are not known. This material consisted of unstimulated CD4+ T cells sorted from spleen or lymph node cells, taken before intestinal transplant. The origin of the receptors is a human donor who received an intestinal transplant.

This clone was found once. The J gene is TRBJ2-4, the V gene TRBV2; D gene ambiguous. Germline V gives CDR1 SNHLY, CDR2 FYNNEI. This CDR3 contains 11 residues. V lost 6 bases and J lost 15, with 15 bases in between. As DNA, the CDR3 is TGTGCCAGCAGAAGGACCTCCGGCTGGTACTTC. It is translated as CASRRTSGWYF.

This chain joins TRBV7-9 and TRBJ1-3, with D hard to call. V dropped 7 bases and J dropped 4 bases, with 14 bases sitting between them. This CDR3 has 14 residues. Germline V gene data show CDR1 as SEHNR and CDR2 as FQNEAQ (reference sequence). Here the CDR3 reads CASTPRRYGNTIYF. DNA of the CDR3: TGTGCCAGCACCCCAAGGAGATACGGAAACACCATATATTTT.

This clone has a single count. The V gene is TRBV19, the J gene TRBJ2-3, with D unresolved. Trimming removed 7 bases at V and 2 bases at J, with 16 bases between. Germline V gives CDR1 LNHDA, CDR2 SQIVND (reference sequence). This CDR3 comprises 15 residues. CDR3 region: CASTLGPFPTDTQYF. DNA of the CDR3: TGTGCCAGTACCCTCGGGCCCTTCCCCACAGATACGCAGTATTTT. Drawing the rest from reference TRBV19 and TRBJ2-3, the complete variable domain is DGGITQSPKYLFRKEGQNVTLSCEQNLNHDAMYWYRQDPGQGLRLIYYSQIVNDFQKGDIAEGYSVSREKKESFPLTVTSAQKNPTAFYLCASTLGPFPTDTQYFGPGTRLTVL.

This clone has just one count. The CDR3 DNA is TGCGCCAGCAGCCGAGATGGGGAGACTACAGATACGCAGTATTTT. Translated, it gives CASSRDGETTDTQYF. The chain recombines TRBV4-1 with TRBJ2-3; D is perhaps TRBD2 (5 bases). Germline CDR1 and CDR2: MGHRA and YSYEKL. The CDR3 covers 15 residues. Deletions cut 4 bases from V and 3 bases from J, with 14 bases between.

The V call is TRBV6-1, the J call TRBJ1-6, with unresolved D. Germline CDR1 MNHNS, CDR2 SASEGT. V shed 6 bases and J shed 9 bases, with 15 bases lying between them. The CDR3 is made up of 14 amino acids. The CDR3 bases are TGTGCCAGCAGCCGGACGGAGGCCGGTTCACCCCTCCACTTT. It codes for CASSRTEAGSPLHF.

This sequence joins TRBV10-1 and TRBJ2-3; D ambiguous. The ends were cut back, 3 bases at V and 1 base at J, with 5 bases in the middle. The CDR3 has 13 residues. In germline, CDR1 is WNHNN, CDR2 SYGVQD (reference sequence). The CDR3 sequence: CASSDRGTDTQYF. In DNA form, the CDR3 reads TGCGCCAGCAGTGATAGGGGCACAGATACGCAGTATTTT.

The chain employs TRBV2 and TRBJ2-5; TRBD2 might be the D (7 bases). Trimming stripped 5 bases from V and 4 bases from J, with 17 bases between. The CDR3 has 15 amino acids. CDR1 is SNHLY and CDR2 is FYNNEI in the germline V gene. In DNA form, the CDR3 reads TGTGCCAGCAGTTTCGACGGGGGGCTGGGAGAGACCCAGTACTTC. Encoded protein: CASSFDGGLGETQYF.

A note on this clone: At one of its ends the junction is not consistent with the germline gene, which may arise from a read error. V is TRBV5-6 and J is TRBJ2-5; weak D call: TRBD2 (5 bases). Germline CDR1 SGHDT, CDR2 YYEEEE. The CDR3 runs 14 residues. Here the CDR3 DNA reads TGTGCCAGCAACTTGCCGGGGTCGAGGGAGACCCAGTACTTC. Protein: CASNLPGSRETQYF.

The chain is built from TRBV19 and TRBJ2-3; no clear D. From germline, CDR1 is LNHDA and CDR2 SQIVND (reference sequence). The V end was cut by 2 bases, the J end by 5 bases, with 17 bases between. The CDR3 is 16 amino acids. This CDR3 is CASSISAKVGIDTQYF. In DNA form, the CDR3 reads TGTGCCAGTAGTATATCAGCGAAGGTAGGGATAGATACGCAGTATTTT.

The V and J genes are TRBV6-6 and TRBJ2-7; 9 bases line up with TRBD1. The CDR3 loop spans 16 amino acids. Germline CDR1 is MNHNY and CDR2 is SVGAGI (reference sequence). V shed 2 bases and J 1 base; nucleotides not matched to a gene: 6. The CDR3 protein is CASSYPTTGGSYEQYF. CDR3 coding DNA: TGTGCCAGCAGTTACCCCACGACAGGGGGATCCTACGAGCAGTACTTC.

The CDR3 spells CSVKLAGRNQETQYF. CDR3 bases: TGCAGCGTCAAACTAGCGGGGCGAAACCAAGAGACCCAGTACTTC. V gene TRBV29-1 combines with J gene TRBJ2-5, with TRBD2 identical over 10 bases. Germline loops: CDR1 SQVTM, CDR2 ANQGSEA. J lost 0 bases, V lost 6 bases, and 7 bases had no gene match. The CDR3 has 15 residues. Full variable domain (outside the CDR3, taken from reference TRBV29-1 and TRBJ2-5): SAVISQKPSRDICQRGTSLTIQCQVDSQVTMMFWYRQQPGQSLTLIATANQGSEATYESGFVIDKFPISRPNLTFSTLTVSNMSPEDSSIYLCSVKLAGRNQETQYFGPGTRLLVL.

The chain links TRBV5-1 to TRBJ1-1, with no clear D. Germline CDR1 reads SGHRS; CDR2 reads YFSETQ. The V gene lost 0 bases and the J gene lost 0 bases, with 9 bases spanning the gap. The CDR3 runs 15 residues. The CDR3 protein is CASSLVPDMNTEAFF. CDR3 DNA: TGCGCCAGCAGCTTGGTCCCGGATATGAACACTGAAGCTTTCTTT. The full variable domain, its missing parts supplied by reference TRBV5-1 and TRBJ1-1, is KAGVTQTPRYLIKTRGQQVTLSCSPISGHRSVSWYQQTPGQGLQFLFEYFSETQRNKGNFPGRFSGRQFSNSRSEMNVSTLELGDSALYLCASSLVPDMNTEAFFGQGTRLTVV.

This chain connects TRBV4-1 to TRBJ1-5, with 8 bases that match TRBD1. Germline V gene sequence: CDR1 MGHRA, CDR2 YSYEKL. This CDR3 contains 17 residues. The junction had 11 bases not matched to a gene; V was cut back by 0 bases and J by 7 bases. This chain's CDR3 is CASSQDPPGTGWQPQHF. The CDR3 DNA is TGCGCCAGCAGCCAAGATCCCCCGGGGACAGGCTGGCAGCCCCAGCATTTT.

V is TRBV11-3 and J is TRBJ2-7, with D unresolved. Germline assignment: CDR1 SGHNT and CDR2 YENEEA. The CDR3 is made up of 12 amino acids. V lost 3 bases and J 4 bases, leaving 7 bases between the germline ends. This CDR3 is CASSLSGYEQYF. As DNA, the CDR3 is TGTGCCAGCAGCTTGTCCGGGTACGAGCAGTACTTC.

The CDR3 sequence: CASSALDQPLSSPLHF. CDR3 DNA: TGTGCCAGCAGCGCCCTAGATCAACCATTGAGCTCCCCCCTCCACTTT. The chain is built from TRBV9 and TRBJ1-6; no reliable D call. Germline V gene lookup returns CDR1 SGDLS and CDR2 YYNGEE. With 3 bases removed from V and 13 bases from J, the gap between germline ends came to 23 bases. The CDR3 has 16 amino acids.

The J gene is TRBJ2-5, the V gene TRBV5-1, with 12 bases fitting TRBD2. The V gene's germline CDR1 is SGHRS and CDR2 YFSETQ. This CDR3 region has 16 residues. With 4 bases clipped from V and 2 bases from J, the junction kept 6 bases outside the gene matches. The CDR3 loop is CASSPILAGGQETQYF. CDR3 bases: TGCGCCAGCAGCCCGATACTAGCGGGGGGACAAGAGACCCAGTACTTC.